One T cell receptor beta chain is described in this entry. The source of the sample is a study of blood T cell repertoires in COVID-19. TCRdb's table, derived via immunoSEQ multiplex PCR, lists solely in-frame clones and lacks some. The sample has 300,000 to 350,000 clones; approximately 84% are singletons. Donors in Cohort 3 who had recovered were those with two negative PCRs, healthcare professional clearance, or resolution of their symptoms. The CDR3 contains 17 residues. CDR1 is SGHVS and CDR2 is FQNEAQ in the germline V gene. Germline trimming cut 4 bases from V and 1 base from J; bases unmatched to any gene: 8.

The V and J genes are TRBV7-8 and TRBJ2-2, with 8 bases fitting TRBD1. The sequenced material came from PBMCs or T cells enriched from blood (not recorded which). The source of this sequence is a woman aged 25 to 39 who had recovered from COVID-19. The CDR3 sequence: CASSSDRALMNTGELFF. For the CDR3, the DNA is TGTGCCAGCAGCTCGGACAGGGCCCTCATGAACACCGGGGAGCTGTTTTTT.